The clone carrying this T cell receptor (beta chain) occurred many times. Its antigen is unknown. Per the germline V gene, CDR1 is DFQATT and CDR2 is SNEGSKA (reference sequence). With V trimmed by 1 base and J by 5 bases, 3 bases remained unmatched. This CDR3 is 13 amino acids long. These data come from a study of T cells in Graves' hyperthyroidism and ophthalmopathy. Study-wide findings and caveats: It was a median around 6 months before onset that the model predicted ophthalmopathy. Ophthalmopathy was distinguished from stable hyperthyroidism by 13 V-J signatures. Most thyroid clonotypes with frequency above 0.001 were detected in blood.

The investigators amplified TCR beta CDR3 regions from RNA transcripts. Initially, a first-round RT-PCR of the TCR CDR3 employed the HTBI primer set. One entry per CDR3 protein results from TCRdb running MiXCR on the multiplex PCR reads. The sample holds about 420,000 distinct CDR3 sequences, 15% to 18% seen once. The sequencing input was blood. The chain uses TRBV20-1 and TRBJ2-5, with 8 bases aligning to TRBD2. The receptor was derived from a woman aged 18-35 years with Graves' hyperthyroidism. The CDR3 loop reads CSARVAGGETQYF. For the CDR3, the DNA is TGCAGTGCTAGAGTTGCGGGAGGTGAGACCCAGTACTTC.